The clone carrying this T cell receptor beta chain has just one count. Its target is unknown. Repertoires were generated with immunoSEQ multiplex PCR, while TCRdb's copy carries only in-frame clones and drops some. The sample yields fewer than 65,000 clones, around 83% seen once. The data were obtained in a study of T cell responses to AZD1222 COVID-19 vaccine. Broader study findings: Along spike, vaccine-associated CD4 TCRs were found throughout, with dominance at 160-218 and 743-854. AZD1222 recipients seropositive at baseline numbered only 6 or 7.

The J segment lost 8 bases and the V segment lost 6 bases, leaving 7 bases of the junction unmatched. This CDR3 has 13 residues. The germline gives CDR1 KGHSH, CDR2 LQKENI. This clonotype was sampled from an adult in good health. The rearrangement links TRBV18 to TRBJ2-1, with TRBD2 matching over 7 bases. The specimen was peripheral blood, collected on day 0 of AZD1222 vaccination. In DNA form, the CDR3 reads TGTGCCAGCTCGGGCGGGAGCGGCTATGAGCAGTTCTTC. Translating it yields CASSGGSGYEQFF.